The following is a TCR beta chain sequence with its context. What it binds is not known. The record originates from a study of identical twins. Overall study findings and caveats: Insertions were reduced in abundant cord blood beta clonotypes but not in memory repertoires.

A template switching step contributed a universal primer site, while unique molecular identifiers were present in the cDNA. TCRdb called the 5' RACE reads again in MiXCR, with one record for every CDR3 protein. Of approximately 690,000 distinct CDR3 sequences in the sample, 5.5% to 6.5% are singletons; the top ten hold around 2%. Trimming took off 6 bases at V and 6 bases at J, with 15 bases between the two ends. The CDR3 has 13 amino acids. In germline, CDR1 is ENHRY, CDR2 SYGVKD. Input material: naive T cells sorted from blood. The receptor was derived from a young man in good health. This chain connects TRBV10-3 to TRBJ2-7; tentatively, D is TRBD1 (5 bases). CDR3 DNA: TGTGCCATCAGGGTGGAGCAGGGCTTCGAGCAGTACTTC. Protein product: CAIRVEQGFEQYF.